This T cell receptor beta chain was captured in a study of cytomegalovirus exposure and HLA in healthy donors. 60 Vbeta and 13 Jbeta primers were used in PCR. Profiled with immunoSEQ multiplex PCR; TCRdb holds only in-frame clones, not every one. The data show more than 25,000 clones, with approximately 62% seen just once and 42% held by the top ten. By sample share, this clone is medium-sized. The TCR originated in a male donor in good health and CMV-seropositive. The sequencing sample was made of PBMCs.

CDR3 DNA: TGTGCCAGCAGTTATCAGGGGAGTTCACCCCTCCACTTT. Its translation is CASSYQGSSPLHF. The genes are TRBV6-5 and TRBJ1-6, with D possibly TRBD1 on 6 matching bases. Germline lookup yields CDR1 MNHEY and CDR2 SVGAGI. V lost 3 bases to trimming and J lost 9 bases, with 9 bases between them. The CDR3 has 13 residues.